This section outlines one T cell receptor (beta chain) sequence together with its context. Seattle cases were enrolled at active infection and followed longitudinally. The sample comes from a study of blood T cell repertoires in COVID-19. Study-level background: Acute and convalescent COVID-19 samples came from the United States, Italy and Spain. From T cells, B-cell-depleted T cells, or PBMCs came the material, which was cDNA or gDNA.

Trimming left V 5 bases short and J 6 bases short, with 13 bases between. The CDR3 has 13 residues. From germline, CDR1 is LNHDA and CDR2 SQIVND (reference sequence). As processed by the authors: Reference gene primer amplification yielded estimated nucleated cell counts. Clones were sequenced by immunoSEQ multiplex PCR, and TCRdb holds only the in-frame ones, with some missing. V, J and clone size are those of that table, while D and trimming were read from the DNA. Of about 130,000 clones in the sample, roughly 92% were seen once. This sequence joins TRBV19 and TRBJ1-1; tentative D call: TRBD1 (6 bases). The sequence was obtained from a man aged 50-60 years with COVID-19, enrolled during active disease. Input material: peripheral blood. The CDR3 nucleotides are TGTGCCAGTAGTCAGGGGCCGGGGTCTGAAGCTTTCTTT. This translates into CASSQGPGSEAFF.